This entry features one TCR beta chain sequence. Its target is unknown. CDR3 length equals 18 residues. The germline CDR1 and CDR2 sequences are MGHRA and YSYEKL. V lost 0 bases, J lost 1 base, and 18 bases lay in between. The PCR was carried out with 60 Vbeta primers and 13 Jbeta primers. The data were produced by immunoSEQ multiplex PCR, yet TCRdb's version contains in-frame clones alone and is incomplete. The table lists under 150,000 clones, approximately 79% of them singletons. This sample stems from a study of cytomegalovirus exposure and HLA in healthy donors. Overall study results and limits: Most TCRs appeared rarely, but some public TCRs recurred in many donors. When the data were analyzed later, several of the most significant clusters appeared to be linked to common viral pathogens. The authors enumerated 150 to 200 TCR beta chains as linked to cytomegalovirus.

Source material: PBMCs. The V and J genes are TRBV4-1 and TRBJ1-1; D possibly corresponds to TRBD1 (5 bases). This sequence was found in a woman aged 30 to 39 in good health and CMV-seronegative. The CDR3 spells CASSQDGLRGGENTEAFF. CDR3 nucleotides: TGCGCCAGCAGCCAAGATGGGCTTAGGGGCGGGGAGAACACTGAAGCTTTCTTT.